The sequence of this T cell receptor beta chain was determined in a study of T-cell reconstitution after alpha-beta-depleted transplantation in children. Study-wide results and limits: After one year, T-cell counts and TCRbeta diversity mostly came from new T cells. At around two months after transplant, the alpha-beta T cells were reportedly derived from several hundred expanded clones that came from non-depleted graft cells. Some patients' high day-60 TCRbeta diversity was traced to surviving recipient T cells and thymic progenitors.

The CDR3 is made up of 13 amino acids. V was cut by 3 bases and J by 3 bases, with 6 bases left in between. The V gene's germline CDR1 is SGHRS and CDR2 YFSETQ. Unique molecular identifiers were incorporated when the TCRbeta library was constructed. Using its own MiXCR run on the PCR reads, TCRdb lists one record per CDR3 protein. This table holds 600,000 to 700,000 distinct CDR3 sequences, 13% found once. This clonotype has just a few counts. Its antigen remains unidentified. V is TRBV5-1 and J is TRBJ2-2, with no clear D. The source was PBMCs, collected before TCRalphabeta/CD19-depleted stem cell transplant. This receptor was taken from a girl aged 2-15 years with congenital amegakaryocytic thrombocytopenia, due to receive a stem cell transplant. The CDR3 nucleotides are TGCGCCAGCAGCTCACACCACACCGGGGAGCTGTTTTTT. This sequence encodes CASSSHHTGELFF. Full variable domain (missing parts from reference TRBV5-1 and TRBJ2-2): KAGVTQTPRYLIKTRGQQVTLSCSPISGHRSVSWYQQTPGQGLQFLFEYFSETQRNKGNFPGRFSGRQFSNSRSEMNVSTLELGDSALYLCASSSHHTGELFFGEGSRLTVL.